This TCR beta chain was identified in a study of memory CD4+ T cells and cytomegalovirus serostatus. Points from the study as a whole: Of 150 to 200 reported CMV TCRbeta sequences, 65 to 85 were found in memory CD4+ repertoires.

The sort gate was single viable CD3+CD4+CD8-CD45RO+ cells for memory CD4+ T cells. CMV serostatus came from serum IgG against pp150, pp28, p38, p52. After removal of 0 bases from V and 7 bases from J, the junction contained 6 bases not matched to a gene. From germline, CDR1 is LGHNA and CDR2 YSLEER. The CDR3 spans 15 residues. Comments on this clone: As yet, its antigen is unknown.

Repertoires were generated with immunoSEQ multiplex PCR, while TCRdb's copy carries only in-frame clones and drops some. The sample lists some 65,000 clones, around 80% occurring once. The TCR was taken from an adult in good health and CMV-seronegative. Some clones in this sample may be carry-over from other donors' samples. The gene calls are TRBV4-3 and TRBJ2-1, with TRBD2 matching over 7 bases. The specimen was memory CD4+ T cells from blood. The CDR3 coding sequence is TGCGCCAGCAGCCAAGATCTAGCGGCTTGGAATGAGCAGTTCTTC. It yields the protein CASSQDLAAWNEQFF.